This T cell receptor beta chain was captured by sequencing in a study of OX40 agonist ivuxolimab in advanced cancers. Generated by immunoSEQ multiplex PCR, the TCRdb table keeps only in-frame clones and is missing some. The sample carries 25,000 to 35,000 clones, around 80% recorded once. Study-wide results and caveats: With doses of 0.1-3.0 mg/kg, partial responders showed among the lowest clonal expansion. On average, a greater number of expanded clones characterised CD8+ T cells relative to CD4+.

In regard to this clone: Antigen specificity is unknown.

The germline gives CDR1 SGHRS, CDR2 YFSETQ. The CDR3 totals 16 residues. Germline trimming cut 2 bases from V and 2 bases from J; bases unmatched to any gene: 3. Sample: CD4+ or CD8+ T cells sorted from blood, taken in a trial of the OX40 agonist ivuxolimab. This TCR derives from an adult with an advanced solid tumor such as melanoma, head and neck, liver or kidney cancer. This chain uses TRBV5-1 with TRBJ2-3, with 12 bases fitting TRBD2. DNA for the CDR3: TGCGCCAGCAGCTTTACTAGCGGGGGGTACACAGATACGCAGTATTTT. Translated: CASSFTSGGYTDTQYF. Full variable domain (remainder filled in from reference TRBV5-1 and TRBJ2-3): KAGVTQTPRYLIKTRGQQVTLSCSPISGHRSVSWYQQTPGQGLQFLFEYFSETQRNKGNFPGRFSGRQFSNSRSEMNVSTLELGDSALYLCASSFTSGGYTDTQYFGPGTRLTVL.